One sample yielded the 17 T cell receptor beta chains listed below, sequenced in a study of cytomegalovirus exposure and HLA in healthy donors. The PCR used 60 Vbeta and 13 Jbeta primers. Method: immunoSEQ multiplex PCR; TCRdb's copy keeps in-frame clones and lacks some. Found here are around 130,000 clones, over 70% of them singletons; the top ten hold approximately 2.1%. The material sequenced was PBMCs. These receptors all stem from a woman aged 40 to 50 in good health and CMV-seropositive.

The rearrangement joins TRBV2 to TRBJ1-1, with 7 bases matching TRBD1. In germline, CDR1 is SNHLY, CDR2 FYNNEI. V dropped 5 bases and J dropped 0; count of bases not matched to a gene: 3. The CDR3 extends over 14 amino acids. CDR3 coding DNA: TGTGCCAGCAGTCGGGACAGCTTGAACACTGAAGCTTTCTTT. Translated: CASSRDSLNTEAFF. Together with reference TRBV2 and TRBJ1-1, the CDR3 gives the full variable domain: EPEVTQTPSHQVTQMGQEVILRCVPISNHLYFYWYRQILGQKVEFLVSFYNNEISEKSEIFDDQFSVERPDGSNFTLKIRSTKLEDSAMYFCASSRDSLNTEAFFGQGTRLTVV.

This clone is medium-sized. J is TRBJ1-1 and V is TRBV4-1; weak D call: TRBD1 (5 bases). The CDR3 loop spans 15 amino acids. From germline, CDR1 is MGHRA and CDR2 YSYEKL. Deletions cut 3 bases from V and 3 bases from J, with 14 bases between. The CDR3 nucleotides are TGCGCCAGCAGCCACCTTTCAGCGGGGGACACTGAAGCTTTCTTT. This gives the protein CASSHLSAGDTEAFF.

V is TRBV7-6 and J is TRBJ1-5; no definite D call. Germline assignment: CDR1 SGHVS and CDR2 FNYEAQ. CDR3 length: 13 residues. The V end was cut by 6 bases, the J end by 7 bases, with 13 bases between. In nucleotides, the CDR3 is TGTGCCAGCAGTTTCAGCGGAGACCAGCCCCAGCATTTT. Protein product: CASSFSGDQPQHF.

V usage is TRBV7-9 and J usage is TRBJ1-5; 8 positions agree with TRBD1. The CDR3 is 16 residues long. V shed 5 bases, J shed 0 bases, and the junction held 6 bases outside the gene matches. Germline V CDR1 and CDR2: SEHNR, FQNEAQ (reference sequence). The CDR3 DNA sequence: TGTGCCAGCAGCATCGGGACAGGAAATAGCAATCAGCCCCAGCATTTT. Residues: CASSIGTGNSNQPQHF.

The sample holds a few counts of this clone. The CDR3 loop is CASGTGAEAFF. The DNA of the CDR3 is TGTGCCAGCGGGACGGGGGCTGAAGCTTTCTTT. The rearrangement joins TRBV28 to TRBJ1-1, with a weak D call TRBD1 (5 bases). Germline lookup yields CDR1 MDHEN and CDR2 SYDVKM. V was trimmed by 8 bases and J by 6 bases, leaving 10 bases between them. This CDR3 has 11 amino acids. The full variable domain, rest sourced from reference TRBV28 and TRBJ1-1, is DVKVTQSSRYLVKRTGEKVFLECVQDMDHENMFWYRQDPGLGLRLIYFSYDVKMKEKGDIPEGYSVSREKKERFSLILESASTNQTSMYLCASGTGAEAFFGQGTRLTVV.

This clone was recorded once. V and J are TRBV19 and TRBJ1-1; D gene uncertain. V lost 4 bases, J lost 1 base, and 7 bases lay in between. Germline CDR1 reads LNHDA; CDR2 reads SQIVND (reference sequence). The CDR3 runs 13 residues. The CDR3 sequence: CASSSYKNTEAFF. The CDR3 nucleotides are TGTGCCAGTAGTAGCTATAAGAACACTGAAGCTTTCTTT.

This clone was found once. Different DNA sequences within this sample yield the same CDR3. This chain joins TRBV29-1 and TRBJ1-1; TRBD1 agrees at 9 bases. The CDR3 has 12 residues. CDR1 is SQVTM and CDR2 is ANQGSEA in the germline V gene. The V and J ends lost 6 bases and 2 bases, in that order; junction bases with no gene match: 1. The CDR3 reads CSVGQGNTEAFF. In DNA form, the CDR3 reads TGCAGCGTGGGACAGGGAAACACTGAAGCTTTCTTT.

The rearrangement links TRBV23-1 to TRBJ2-7; maybe TRBD1 (6 bases). TRBV23-1 is an ORF, and what it does is uncertain. V was cut by 2 bases and J by 0 bases, with 14 bases left in between. CDR3 size: 16 residues. The CDR3 nucleotides are TGCGCCAGCAGTCAAGGGGGACACTTCAGCTCCTACGAGCAGTACTTC. The encoded protein is CASSQGGHFSSYEQYF.

The rearrangement uses TRBV28 and TRBJ1-1; 9 bases align to TRBD1. CDR3 length: 18 residues. Germline V lookup: CDR1 MDHEN, CDR2 SYDVKM. The ends lost 8 bases at V and 1 base at J; junction bases unmatched: 17. Written as DNA, the CDR3 is TGTGCCAGCCTCCCGGGGGGACAGGGCCCTTCTAAGAACACTGAAGCTTTCTTT. Protein product: CASLPGGQGPSKNTEAFF.

This clone came up a few times. This chain joins TRBV18 and TRBJ2-3; the match to TRBD2 covers 14 bases. Germline V gene sequence: CDR1 KGHSH, CDR2 LQKENI. The CDR3 extends over 16 amino acids. The V segment lost 4 bases and the J segment 10 bases; nucleotides outside the gene matches: 10. This CDR3 reads CASSQTTSGGAVAQYF. The CDR3 DNA reads TGTGCCAGCTCACAAACGACTAGCGGGGGGGCCGTCGCGCAGTATTTT.

The rearrangement uses TRBV19 and TRBJ2-3, with TRBD1 as a possible D gene (6 bases). The CDR3 loop spans 16 amino acids. The V gene lost 6 bases and the J gene lost 1 base, with 17 bases spanning the gap. The germline V gene has CDR1 LNHDA and CDR2 SQIVND (reference sequence). This CDR3 reads CASSPAAQGGTDTQYF. The DNA for the CDR3 is TGTGCCAGTAGCCCCGCGGCACAGGGCGGCACAGATACGCAGTATTTT.

This clone was observed a handful of times. The gene calls are TRBV21-1 and TRBJ2-6; the table's D call of TRBD1 was not tested on the DNA. TRBV21-1 is listed as a pseudogene. The CDR3 consists of 16 residues. In DNA form, the CDR3 reads TGTGCCAGCAGCGAGGAAGGGGGTTATGGGGCCAACGTCCTGACTTTC. This gives the protein CASSEEGGYGANVLTF.

The J gene is TRBJ1-1, the V gene TRBV6-5; no firm D call. The V end lost 0 bases, the J end lost 2 bases, and 7 bases lay between the germline ends. The CDR3 runs to 14 residues. Germline assignment: CDR1 MNHEY and CDR2 SVGAGI. The CDR3: CASSYSRVNTEAFF. DNA of the CDR3: TGTGCCAGCAGTTACTCAAGAGTTAACACTGAAGCTTTCTTT.

This clone has a handful of counts. The rearrangement links TRBV2 to TRBJ1-1; 8 nucleotides line up with TRBD1. The J segment lost 6 bases and the V segment lost 7 bases, leaving 13 bases of the junction unmatched. The germline gives CDR1 SNHLY, CDR2 FYNNEI. This CDR3 comprises 15 residues. The DNA of the CDR3 is TGTGCCAGCAAACGAGACACAGGGGGGATCTCTGAAGCTTTCTTT. This codes for CASKRDTGGISEAFF.

The chain combines TRBV19 with TRBJ2-1, with 11 bases matching TRBD1. V lost 3 bases and J lost 8; bases outside the gene matches: 12. The CDR3 runs 17 residues. Germline CDR1 is LNHDA and CDR2 is SQIVND (reference sequence). CDR3 sequence (DNA): TGTGCCAGTAGTATTGGTCCCGGGACAGGGGGAGGAGATGAGCAGTTCTTC. Residues: CASSIGPGTGGGDEQFF.

V usage is TRBV7-2 and J usage is TRBJ2-7, with TRBD2 identical over 8 bases. Losses at the gene ends were 1 base for V and 2 bases for J; bases not matched to a gene: 7. This CDR3 is 16 amino acids long. Germline CDR1 reads SGHTA; CDR2 reads FQGNSA. DNA of the CDR3: TGTGCCAGCAGCTTAGGTTTCCGACTAGCGACCTACGAGCAGTACTTC. This sequence encodes CASSLGFRLATYEQYF.

This chain uses TRBV5-8 with TRBJ2-3, with 8 bases lining up with TRBD2. J was trimmed by 1 base and V by 5 bases; bases with no gene match: 9. Germline V lookup: CDR1 SGHTS, CDR2 YDEGEE. The CDR3 runs 16 residues. DNA for the CDR3: TGTGCCAGCAGTCCTACCGGGACTAGGGGCACAGATACGCAGTATTTT. This translates into CASSPTGTRGTDTQYF.